This T cell receptor beta chain was observed in a study of T cells in Graves' hyperthyroidism and ophthalmopathy. The sample holds many counts of this clonotype. CDR1 and CDR2 (germline): SEHNR, FQNEAQ (reference sequence). With 6 bases clipped from V and 2 bases from J, the junction kept 6 bases outside the gene matches. CDR3 length: 15 residues. TCR beta CDR3 sequences were amplified from RNA transcripts. TCR CDR3 underwent first-round RT-PCR with the HTBI primer set. TCRdb fed the multiplex PCR reads into MiXCR, producing one record per CDR3 protein. The sample holds approximately 710,000 distinct CDR3 sequences; approximately 15% are singletons and the top ten take around 15%.

The sequenced sample consisted of blood. The TCR originated in a man aged 45-60 years with Graves' hyperthyroidism. V and J are TRBV7-9 and TRBJ2-3; TRBD2 matches 9 bases. The CDR3 spells CASRYSGSNTDTQYF. Written as DNA, the CDR3 is TGTGCCAGCAGGTATAGCGGGAGTAACACAGATACGCAGTATTTT.